Listed below are T cell receptor beta chains from one sample, sequenced in a study of blood T cell repertoires in COVID-19. Repertoires were generated with immunoSEQ multiplex PCR, while TCRdb's copy carries only in-frame clones and drops some. The sample includes approximately 430,000 clones, roughly 89% of them seen just once. Material: peripheral blood. The receptors come from a woman aged 25 to 39 with active or convalescent COVID-19. CDR3s include the opening cysteine and the closing phenylalanine or tryptophan. Each record gives: J gene, clone size, D gene, V gene, CDR3 protein, CDR3 DNA. A D gene is named only where the DNA matches it firmly. The size of a clone is reported for some rows only, either as once, few or many, or as a class for expanded clones.

>TRBJ1-5|few|-|TRBV4-1
CASSQEPNSNQPQHF
TGCGCCAGCAGCCAAGAACCTAATAGCAATCAGCCCCAGCATTTT
>TRBJ1-5|-|TRBD1|TRBV6-5
CASVNRGFQPQHF
TGTGCCAGCGTAAACAGGGGGTTTCAGCCCCAGCATTTT
>TRBJ1-2|-|-|TRBV28
CASTRGYGYTF
TGTGCCAGCACAAGGGGCTATGGCTACACCTTC
>TRBJ2-1|-|TRBD2|TRBV5-1
CASSPGSTGGRNEQFF
TGCGCCAGCAGCCCGGGGTCTACGGGCGGGAGGAATGAGCAGTTCTTC
>TRBJ2-1|-|TRBD2|TRBV20-1
CSASASGRYNEQFF
TGCAGTGCTAGTGCTAGCGGGAGATACAATGAGCAGTTCTTC
>TRBJ2-5|-|TRBD1|TRBV5-1
CASSLVVDRTQETQYF
TGCGCCAGCAGCTTGGTAGTGGACAGGACCCAAGAGACCCAGTACTTC
>TRBJ1-3|-|-|TRBV6-4
CASSDSRASTGPYGNTIYF
TGTGCCAGCAGTGACTCGAGAGCAAGCACAGGGCCATACGGAAACACCATATATTTT
>TRBJ2-5|-|-|TRBV4-1
CASSRSSGGTQETQYF
TGCGCCAGCAGCCGCAGTTCGGGGGGCACCCAAGAGACCCAGTACTTC
>TRBJ2-5|-|TRBD2|TRBV25-1
CATTGSLRGVETQYF
TGTGCCACCACCGGGTCTTTGCGGGGGGTCGAGACCCAGTACTTC
>TRBJ2-7|-|TRBD1|TRBV5-5
CASSLVLTTDRDDEQYF
TGTGCCAGCAGCTTGGTCCTCACTACCGACAGGGACGACGAGCAGTACTTC
>TRBJ2-2|-|-|TRBV4-2
CASSQAEADTGELFF
TGTGCCAGCAGCCAAGCGGAGGCGGACACCGGGGAGCTGTTTTTT
>TRBJ1-1|-|TRBD1|TRBV5-4
CASSYPPGQGDTEAFF
TGTGCCAGCAGCTACCCCCCGGGACAGGGGGATACTGAAGCTTTCTTT
>TRBJ2-1|-|-|TRBV19
CASSIDRLAGGNEQFF
TGTGCCAGTAGTATAGATCGGCTAGCAGGTGGCAATGAGCAGTTCTTC
>TRBJ1-5|few|-|TRBV7-5
CVRSSRQGFDQPQHF
TGTGTCAGAAGCTCCCGACAGGGTTTTGATCAGCCCCAGCATTTT
>TRBJ2-3|-|TRBD1|TRBV10-3
CAISDGQGSPADTQYF
TGTGCCATCAGTGACGGACAGGGCTCGCCAGCAGATACGCAGTATTTT
>TRBJ1-2|-|-|TRBV7-9
CASSLVGGDGYTF
TGTGCCAGCAGCTTAGTTGGGGGGGATGGCTACACCTTC
>TRBJ1-1|-|-|TRBV28
CASSPPAGDLGAFF
TGTGCCAGCAGTCCCCCGGCAGGGGATTTGGGAGCTTTCTTT
>TRBJ2-1|few|TRBD2|TRBV7-9
CASSEGLADYNEQFF
TGTGCCAGCAGCGAGGGACTAGCGGACTACAATGAGCAGTTCTTC
>TRBJ1-5|-|TRBD1|TRBV27
CARDRANNQPQHF
TGTGCCAGGGACAGGGCAAACAATCAGCCCCAGCATTTT
>TRBJ2-1|-|TRBD2|TRBV3-1/TRBV3-2
CASSLAGGLNEQFF
TGTGCCAGCAGCTTAGCGGGGGGGCTAAATGAGCAGTTCTTC
>TRBJ2-7|-|TRBD2|TRBV5-1
CASSLSSGSPPYEQYF
TGCGCCAGCAGCTTGAGTAGCGGGAGCCCCCCCTACGAGCAGTACTTC
>TRBJ2-7|-|-|TRBV10-1
CASSEASVGYEQYF
TGCGCCAGCAGTGAGGCGAGTGTCGGGTACGAGCAGTACTTC
>TRBJ1-1|-|-|TRBV5-5
CASSLQLAENTEAFF
TGTGCCAGCAGCCTCCAGTTGGCGGAGAACACTGAAGCTTTCTTT
>TRBJ2-7|-|-|TRBV21-1
CASSKAPSGSSTSYEQYF
TGTGCCAGCAGCAAGGCACCTAGCGGGTCGAGCACTTCCTACGAGCAGTACTTC
>TRBJ2-1|-|-|TRBV4-1
CASSQFPRQARNNEQFF
TGCGCCAGCAGCCAATTTCCGAGACAGGCCCGAAACAATGAGCAGTTCTTC
>TRBJ1-5|-|TRBD1|TRBV6-5
CASTRDSFQPQHF
TGTGCCAGCACCCGGGACAGTTTCCAGCCCCAGCATTTT
>TRBJ2-2|-|TRBD1|TRBV5-4
CASSSGTDNTGELFF
TGTGCCAGCAGCTCCGGGACAGATAACACCGGGGAGCTGTTTTTT
>TRBJ1-6|-|TRBD1|TRBV5-1
CASSFGDRDDNSPLHF
TGCGCCAGCAGCTTCGGGGACAGGGACGACAATTCACCCCTCCACTTT
>TRBJ2-1|-|-|TRBV3-1/TRBV3-2
CASSQLDSNEQFF
TGTGCCAGCAGCCAACTGGACTCCAATGAGCAGTTCTTC
>TRBJ1-5|-|-|TRBV7-6
CASSIFNNQPQHF
TGTGCCAGCAGTATTTTTAACAATCAGCCCCAGCATTTT
>TRBJ1-6|-|-|TRBV18
CASSPYDSPLHF
TGTGCCAGCTCACCTTATGATTCACCCCTCCACTTT
>TRBJ1-2|-|-|TRBV29-1
CSVSGREVTYGYTF
TGCAGCGTATCCGGAAGGGAGGTGACATATGGCTACACCTTC
>TRBJ1-4|few|-|TRBV14
CASSQGEGSVNEKLFF
TGTGCCAGCAGCCAAGGGGAGGGGTCGGTTAATGAAAAACTGTTTTTT
>TRBJ1-6|-|TRBD1|TRBV12-3/TRBV12-4
CASGTGDSPLHF
TGTGCCAGCGGGACAGGGGATTCACCCCTCCACTTT
>TRBJ2-3|once|-|TRBV6-2/TRBV6-3
CASSPREDRLSTDTQYF
TGTGCCAGCAGCCCCCGAGAAGACAGGTTGAGCACAGATACGCAGTATTTT
>TRBJ1-3|-|TRBD1|TRBV5-5
CASSWWDSRNTIYF
TGTGCCAGCAGCTGGTGGGACAGTAGAAACACCATATATTTT
>TRBJ2-2|-|-|TRBV10-3
CAISVNAQGNTGELFF
TGTGCCATCAGTGTTAACGCCCAGGGGAACACCGGGGAGCTGTTTTTT
>TRBJ2-7|once|-|TRBV9
CASSVQGSYEQYF
TGTGCCAGCAGCGTACAGGGTTCCTACGAGCAGTACTTC
>TRBJ1-2|-|-|TRBV5-6
CASSLESYGYTF
TGTGCCAGCAGCTTGGAGAGCTATGGCTACACCTTC
>TRBJ2-1|-|TRBD1|TRBV4-1
CASSPYRGNEQFF
TGCGCCAGCAGCCCCTACAGGGGGAATGAGCAGTTCTTC
>TRBJ2-5|-|TRBD2|TRBV3-1/TRBV3-2
CASSQGAAGQETQYF
TGTGCCAGCAGCCAAGGTGCAGCGGGGCAAGAGACCCAGTACTTC
>TRBJ2-5|-|-|TRBV5-1
CASSQGTQETQYF
TGCGCCAGCAGCCAGGGGACCCAAGAGACCCAGTACTTC
>TRBJ1-2|few|TRBD1|TRBV5-6
CASSLVGQDKRGYTF
TGTGCCAGCAGCTTGGTCGGACAGGATAAAAGGGGCTACACCTTC
>TRBJ1-1|-|-|TRBV3-1/TRBV3-2
CASSQSGDTYTEAFF
TGTGCCAGCAGCCAGTCCGGGGACACATACACTGAAGCTTTCTTT
>TRBJ2-1|-|-|TRBV19
CASSISVVWLPSSYNEQFF
TGTGCCAGTAGTATAAGTGTAGTTTGGCTCCCTAGCTCCTACAATGAGCAGTTCTTC
>TRBJ2-5|-|-|TRBV19
CASSSNVQSLVEYF
TGTGCCAGTAGCTCAAACGTCCAGTCTCTGGTTGAGTACTTC